These T cell receptor beta chains were read from a single sample in a study of graft-versus-host responses after intestinal transplantation. Data came from immunoSEQ multiplex PCR; TCRdb stores just in-frame clones and leaves some out. This sample has tens of thousands of clones; 83% occur once, and the top ten carry 3.5% to 4.5%. Source: PBMCs, taken about 38 months after transplant. The receptor set was obtained from a human patient who received an intestinal transplant, so some T cells may come from the graft donor. CDR3s include the opening cysteine and the closing phenylalanine or tryptophan. The D gene is left open where the match is weak. Some rows mark clone size as missing; the rest say once, few, many or name a class of expanded clone.

clone_size	v_call	j_call	d_call	cdr3_length	cdr3_nt	cdr3_aa
medium-sized	TRBV4-2	TRBJ2-6	-	15	TGTGCCAGCAGCCAGACTAGCTCTGGGGCCAACGTCCTGACTTTC	CASSQTSSGANVLTF
-	TRBV7-5	TRBJ1-6	-	18	TGTGCCAGAAGCTCCCCGCGGACAGGGGGGCTCTATAATTCACCCCTCCACTTT	CARSSPRTGGLYNSPLHF
-	TRBV7-9	TRBJ2-7	TRBD2	16	TGTGCCAGCAGCCCCCGGGGGCGGGAGGGCCTCGGTCGTCAGTACTTC	CASSPRGREGLGRQYF
-	TRBV6-1	TRBJ1-6	-	15	-	CASSFFGQSHSPLHF
-	TRBV7-9	TRBJ1-2	-	16	TGTGCCAGCAGCCCGCCCCGGGGGACACCGGGGGGGGGCTACACCTTC	CASSPPRGTPGGGYTF
-	TRBV11-2	TRBJ1-1	-	13	TGTGCCAGCAGCTTATTCCCGAACACTGAAGCTTTCTTT	CASSLFPNTEAFF
medium-sized	TRBV19	TRBJ1-2	-	11	TGTGCCAGTAGTATGACTCTTGGCTACACCTTC	CASSMTLGYTF
-	TRBV20-1	TRBJ2-7	-	11	TGCAGTGCTAGTGACAGCTACGAGCAGTACTTC	CSASDSYEQYF
-	TRBV19	TRBJ1-1	-	13	TGTGCCAGTAGTATAGGGCCGAACACTGAAGCTTTCTTT	CASSIGPNTEAFF
-	TRBV18	TRBJ1-1	TRBD1	15	TGTGCCAGCTCACCCTCGACAGGGGCCAACACTGAAGCTTTCTTT	CASSPSTGANTEAFF
-	TRBV27	TRBJ1-6	TRBD1	14	TGTGCCAGCAGTTTGGGGACAGGTAATTCACCCCTCCACTTT	CASSLGTGNSPLHF
-	TRBV5-1	TRBJ2-3	-	15	TGCGCCAGTCAAGGAACCGGGAGCCGGGGAGATACGCAGTATTTT	CASQGTGSRGDTQYF
once	TRBV29-1	TRBJ1-1	-	13	TGCAGCGTTGAGAGGCGCCTGGACACTGAAGCTTTCTTT	CSVERRLDTEAFF
-	TRBV19	TRBJ2-1	-	13	TGTGCCAGTTCGGCTAGCTTCCACAATGAGCAGTTCTTC	CASSASFHNEQFF
-	TRBV11-3	TRBJ2-5	-	14	TGTGCCAGCAGCCACGGGACGGACCAAGAGACCCAGTACTTC	CASSHGTDQETQYF
few	TRBV5-6	TRBJ2-5	TRBD1	15	TGTGCCAGCAGCCGAAGGATGACAGGGGGAGAGACCCAGTACTTC	CASSRRMTGGETQYF
once	TRBV9	TRBJ2-3	-	15	TGTGCCAGCAGCGGAGGACTGGGGCGCACAGATACGCAGTATTTT	CASSGGLGRTDTQYF
-	TRBV30	TRBJ1-1	TRBD1	10	TGTGCTCAGGGGGCTCTCGAAGCTTTCTTT	CAQGALEAFF
-	TRBV27	TRBJ2-7	-	14	TGTGCCAGCAGTTTATCGCTACAGCCCTACGAGCAGTACTTC	CASSLSLQPYEQYF
-	TRBV10-3	TRBJ2-5	-	14	TGTGCCATCAGTGGCCAGGGGCCCCAAGAGACCCAGTACTTC	CAISGQGPQETQYF
-	TRBV16	TRBJ1-2	-	14	TGTGCCAGCAGCCAATCTCGGCAGGTTTATGGCTACACCTTC	CASSQSRQVYGYTF
-	TRBV2	TRBJ2-1	TRBD1	15	TGTGCCAGCAGTGCGACAGGGGAAACCGAGAATGAGCAGTTCTTC	CASSATGETENEQFF
-	TRBV29-1	TRBJ1-5	TRBD1	13	TGCAGCGTTTTAACAGGGGCAACCCAGCCCCAGCATTTT	CSVLTGATQPQHF
-	TRBV4-1	TRBJ1-2	TRBD1	14	TGCGCCAGCAGCCCGGACAGGCAGCGGGTGGGCTACACCTTC	CASSPDRQRVGYTF
-	TRBV7-9	TRBJ2-1	TRBD1	15	TGTGCCAGCACCCACGGGACAGGGGGATACAATGAGCAGTTCTTC	CASTHGTGGYNEQFF
once	TRBV7-9	TRBJ2-7	-	13	TGTGCCAGCAGGGGTCAGGGCTCCTACGAGCAGTACTTC	CASRGQGSYEQYF
once	TRBV5-1	TRBJ2-4	-	13	TGCGCCAGCAGCTCCCAGGCGGGGAACATTCAGTACTTC	CASSSQAGNIQYF
-	TRBV27	TRBJ2-1	TRBD2	14	TGTGCCAGCACTAGCGGGAGGAGCAGGGATGAGCAGTTCTTC	CASTSGRSRDEQFF
-	TRBV7-2	TRBJ2-3	-	16	TGTGCCAGCAGCTTCGGCAGAAATAGACCGGGGGATACGCAGTATTTT	CASSFGRNRPGDTQYF
-	TRBV5-4	TRBJ2-1	TRBD2	15	TGTGCCAGCAGCCCCGGACTAGCGGGAGTGAATGAGCAGTTCTTC	CASSPGLAGVNEQFF
once	TRBV28	TRBJ1-6	TRBD1	16	TGTGCCAGCAGTTTATTAGTCACAGGGGATGCGGCACCCCTCCACTTT	CASSLLVTGDAAPLHF
-	TRBV5-1	TRBJ2-1	-	15	TGCGCCAGCAGCTTGGAGGCTAGCGTTTACAATGAGCAGTTCTTC	CASSLEASVYNEQFF
once	TRBV6-5	TRBJ2-7	-	15	TGTGCCAGCAGTTTCGACATGGGGAGCTCCTACGAGCAGTACTTC	CASSFDMGSSYEQYF
-	TRBV11-2	TRBJ2-7	-	17	TGTGCCAGCAGCTTAGGTTTGGGGGGTCCCAGCTCCTACGAGCAGTACTTC	CASSLGLGGPSSYEQYF
-	TRBV19	TRBJ2-7	-	18	TGTGCCAGTAGTATCGAGTTCTCGGGGGCCCGTAGGGACTACGAGCAGTACTTC	CASSIEFSGARRDYEQYF
-	TRBV27	TRBJ2-7	-	12	TGTGCCAGCAGGGGGAATATGGGCGAGCAGTACTTC	CASRGNMGEQYF